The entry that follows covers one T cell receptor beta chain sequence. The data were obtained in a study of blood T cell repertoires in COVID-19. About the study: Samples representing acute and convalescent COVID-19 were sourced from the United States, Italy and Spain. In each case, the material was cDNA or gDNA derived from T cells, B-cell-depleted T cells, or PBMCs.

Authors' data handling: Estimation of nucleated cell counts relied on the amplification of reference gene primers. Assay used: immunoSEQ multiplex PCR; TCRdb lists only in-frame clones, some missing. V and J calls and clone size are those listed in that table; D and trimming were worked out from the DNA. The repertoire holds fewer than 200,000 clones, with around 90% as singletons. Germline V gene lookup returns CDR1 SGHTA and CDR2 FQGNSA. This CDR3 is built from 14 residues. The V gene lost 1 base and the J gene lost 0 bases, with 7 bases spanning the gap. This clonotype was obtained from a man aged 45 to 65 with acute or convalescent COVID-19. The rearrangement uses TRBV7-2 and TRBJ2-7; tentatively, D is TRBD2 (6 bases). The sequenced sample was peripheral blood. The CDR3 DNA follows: TGTGCCAGCAGCTTAGGCGGGATCTCCTACGAGCAGTACTTC. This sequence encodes CASSLGGISYEQYF. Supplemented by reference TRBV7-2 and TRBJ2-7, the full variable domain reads GAGVSQSPSNKVTEKGKDVELRCDPISGHTALYWYRQSLGQGLEFLIYFQGNSAPDKSGLPSDRFSAERTGGSVSTLTIQRTQQEDSAVYLCASSLGGISYEQYFGPGTRLTVT.